A selection of T cell receptor beta chains follows, all from one sample in a study of OX40 agonist ivuxolimab in advanced cancers. TCRdb's copy holds only in-frame clones and misses some; the assay was immunoSEQ multiplex PCR. The profile shows some 37,000 clones, about 88% of them singletons. The starting material was CD4+ or CD8+ T cells sorted from blood, obtained in a trial of the OX40 agonist ivuxolimab. These TCRs come from an adult with an advanced solid tumor such as melanoma, head and neck, liver or kidney cancer. Both conserved end residues are part of each CDR3. D genes are given only for firm matches. Clone size appears in some rows only: once, few, many, or a class for an expanded clone.

cdr3_aa,cdr3_nt,v_call,j_call,d_call,clone_size
CASSQGDSGSLEAFF,TGTGCCAGCAGTCAAGGAGACAGTGGCTCCCTTGAAGCTTTCTTT,TRBV28,TRBJ1-1,-,-
CASSLDGTGVNTEAFF,TGTGCCAGCAGCTTAGACGGGACAGGGGTGAACACTGAAGCTTTCTTT,TRBV7-2,TRBJ1-1,TRBD1,-
CASSEEWGSTGELFF,TGTGCCAGCAGTGAAGAATGGGGGTCCACCGGGGAGCTGTTTTTT,TRBV2,TRBJ2-2,-,once
CASSPGPRGTQYF,TGTGCCAGCAGCCCCGGGCCCAGGGGGACCCAGTACTTC,TRBV5-5,TRBJ2-5,-,-
CATRRQGPNTGELFF,TGTGCCACCCGACGACAGGGCCCGAACACCGGGGAGCTGTTTTTT,TRBV2,TRBJ2-2,TRBD1,-
CASSRRSDTEAFF,TGTGCCAGCAGCCGGAGGTCGGACACTGAAGCTTTCTTT,TRBV5-5,TRBJ1-1,-,-
CASSLTGPTSTDTQYF,TGTGCCAGCAGCTTAACAGGACCAACTAGCACAGATACGCAGTATTTT,TRBV13,TRBJ2-3,-,-
CASRRTSSYEQYF,TGTGCCAGCAGACGGACTAGCTCCTACGAGCAGTACTTC,TRBV28,TRBJ2-7,TRBD2,-
CASSGPWTDEQYF,TGTGCCAGCTCTGGGCCCTGGACGGACGAGCAGTACTTC,TRBV2,TRBJ2-7,-,few
CASSSYEGTYGYTF,TGTGCCAGCAGCTCGTATGAGGGTACCTATGGCTACACCTTC,TRBV11-1,TRBJ1-2,-,-
CASSPVTSGRAGAGELFF,TGTGCCAGCAGCCCCGTGACTAGCGGGAGGGCCGGGGCCGGGGAGCTGTTTTTT,TRBV5-6,TRBJ2-2,TRBD2,-
CASSARDRSSGNTIYF,TGTGCCAGCAGCGCACGGGACAGGAGCTCTGGAAACACCATATATTTT,TRBV9,TRBJ1-3,TRBD1,-
CASSSKSTGPDEQYF,TGTGCCAGCAGCTCCAAATCGACCGGCCCCGACGAGCAGTACTTC,TRBV7-2,TRBJ2-7,-,-
CASSFLQVYSNQPQHF,TGTGCCAGCAGTTTCCTTCAGGTCTATAGCAATCAGCCCCAGCATTTT,TRBV28,TRBJ1-5,-,-
CASSLQATEEKLFF,TGCGCCAGCAGCTTACAGGCGACTGAAGAAAAACTGTTTTTT,TRBV5-1,TRBJ1-4,-,-
CASSWFGTVNEKLFF,TGTGCCAGCAGCTGGTTCGGGACAGTTAATGAAAAACTGTTTTTT,TRBV7-2,TRBJ1-4,TRBD1,-
CASSKGGETQYF,TGTGCCAGCAGTAAAGGGGGTGAGACCCAGTACTTC,TRBV9,TRBJ2-5,-,-
CASSENNRKLFF,TGTGCCAGCAGTGAAAATAATAGGAAACTGTTTTTT,TRBV2,TRBJ1-4,-,-
CASSADSGNTIYF,TGTGCCAGCAGCGCTGACTCTGGAAACACCATATATTTT,TRBV7-8,TRBJ1-3,-,-
CASSMGRWSYNEQFF,TGTGCCAGTAGTATGGGGAGATGGTCCTACAATGAGCAGTTCTTC,TRBV19,TRBJ2-1,-,-
CASSGGYTYYEQYF,TGTGCCAGCAGTGGGGGGTATACTTACTACGAGCAGTACTTC,TRBV6-6,TRBJ2-7,-,-
CASSPPRALNTEAFF,TGTGCCAGCAGCCCCCCGCGGGCGTTGAACACTGAAGCTTTCTTT,TRBV7-9,TRBJ1-1,-,-